This TCR beta chain originates from a study of blood T cell repertoires in COVID-19. For the study at large: Acute-phase and convalescent COVID-19 samples originated in the United States, Italy and Spain. Nucleic acid was either cDNA or gDNA, and it came from T cells, B-cell-depleted T cells, or PBMCs.

Original data processing: Reference gene primer amplification in the assay estimated nucleated cell counts. Using immunoSEQ multiplex PCR, the repertoire was profiled, and TCRdb retains in-frame clones only, with some absent. V and J calls and clone size follow that table, whereas D and trimming were derived from the DNA. The table includes approximately 120,000 clones, 75% to 85% detected once. The CDR3 extends over 14 amino acids. After removal of 4 bases from V and 8 bases from J, the junction contained 12 bases not matched to a gene. Germline V gene data show CDR1 as GTSNPN and CDR2 as SVGIG (reference sequence).

Sequences were obtained from peripheral blood. The V call is TRBV30, the J call TRBJ1-2; the match to TRBD1 covers 8 bases. The TCR sequence derives from a human donor in a cohort sampled during active COVID-19. The CDR3 region has the DNA TGTGCCTGGACTAGGACAGGGACAAACCGCGGCTACACCTTC. Amino acids: CAWTRTGTNRGYTF.